This T cell receptor (beta chain) was documented in a study of OX40 agonist ivuxolimab in advanced cancers. At the level of the study: Dosing consisted of intravenous ivuxolimab at 0.01 to 10 mg/kg every 2 weeks. Partial responses were achieved by three patients, of whom one had hepatocellular carcinoma and two had cutaneous melanoma.

Study findings and constraints: Both blood CD4+ and CD8+ T cells showed clonal growth by week 6 at 0.1 to 3.0 mg/kg.

Clones were read by immunoSEQ multiplex PCR, and TCRdb kept only the in-frame ones, dropping some. The sample lists roughly 36,000 clones; roughly 82% were seen once. A note on this clone: Its target is unknown.

This CDR3 spans 16 amino acids. The V gene lost 2 bases and the J gene lost 2 bases, with 13 bases spanning the gap. CDR1 is SEHNR, CDR2 FQNEAQ, per germline (reference sequence). The chain is built from TRBV7-9 and TRBJ2-1; D may be TRBD1 (5 bases). The specimen comprised CD4+ or CD8+ T cells sorted from blood, sampled in a trial of the OX40 agonist ivuxolimab. This clonotype was obtained from an adult with an advanced solid tumor such as melanoma, head and neck, liver or kidney cancer. CDR3 sequence (DNA): TGTGCCAGCAGCTTACTTAGCCAGGGCCCCTACAATGAGCAGTTCTTC. Translation gives CASSLLSQGPYNEQFF.